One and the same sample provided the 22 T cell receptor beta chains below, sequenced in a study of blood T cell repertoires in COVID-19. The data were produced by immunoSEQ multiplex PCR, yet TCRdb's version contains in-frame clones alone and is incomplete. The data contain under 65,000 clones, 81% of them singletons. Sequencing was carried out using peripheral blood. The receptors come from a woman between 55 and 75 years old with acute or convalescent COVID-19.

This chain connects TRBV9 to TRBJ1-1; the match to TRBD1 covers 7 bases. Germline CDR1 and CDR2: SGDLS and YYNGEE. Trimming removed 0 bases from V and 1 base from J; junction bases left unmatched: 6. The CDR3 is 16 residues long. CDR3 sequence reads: CASSVGGTAANTEAFF. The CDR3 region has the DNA TGTGCCAGCAGCGTAGGGGGGACAGCCGCGAACACTGAAGCTTTCTTT. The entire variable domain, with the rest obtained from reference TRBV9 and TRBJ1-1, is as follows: DSGVTQTPKHLITATGQRVTLRCSPRSGDLSVYWYQQSLDQGLQFLIQYYNGEERAKGNILERFSAQQFPDLHSELNLSSLELGDSALYFCASSVGGTAANTEAFFGQGTRLTVV.

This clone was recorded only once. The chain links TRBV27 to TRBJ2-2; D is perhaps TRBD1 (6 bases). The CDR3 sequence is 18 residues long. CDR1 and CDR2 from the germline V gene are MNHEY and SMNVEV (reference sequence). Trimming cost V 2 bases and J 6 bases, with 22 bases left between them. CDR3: CASSLKSLGGVLPGELFF. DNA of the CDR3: TGTGCCAGCAGTTTAAAGTCTCTAGGGGGTGTGTTGCCCGGGGAGCTGTTTTTT.

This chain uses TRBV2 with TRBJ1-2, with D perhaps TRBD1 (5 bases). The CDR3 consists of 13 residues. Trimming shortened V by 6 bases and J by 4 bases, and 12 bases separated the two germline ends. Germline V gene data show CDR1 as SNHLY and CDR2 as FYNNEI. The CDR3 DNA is TGTGCCAGCAGCTCCAGACAGTTCTATGGCTACACCTTC. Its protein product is CASSSRQFYGYTF.

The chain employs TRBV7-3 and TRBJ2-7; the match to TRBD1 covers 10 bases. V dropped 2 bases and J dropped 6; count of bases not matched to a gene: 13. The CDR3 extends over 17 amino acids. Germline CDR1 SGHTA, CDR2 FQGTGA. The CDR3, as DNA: TGTGCCAGCAGCTTATATGGTTGGGGACAGGGGAAGGGCGAGCAGTACTTC. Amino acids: CASSLYGWGQGKGEQYF. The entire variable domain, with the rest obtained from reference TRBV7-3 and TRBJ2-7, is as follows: GAGVSQTPSNKVTEKGKYVELRCDPISGHTALYWYRQSLGQGPEFLIYFQGTGAADDSGLPNDRFFAVRPEGSVSTLKIQRTERGDSAVYLCASSLYGWGQGKGEQYFGPGTRLTVT.

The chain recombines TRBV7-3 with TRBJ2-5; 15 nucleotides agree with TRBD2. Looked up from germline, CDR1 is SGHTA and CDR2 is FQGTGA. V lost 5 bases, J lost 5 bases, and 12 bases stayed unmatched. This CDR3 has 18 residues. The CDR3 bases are TGTGCCAGCAGCCCAATGGGACTAGCGGGGGGCCTCCGGGAGACCCAGTACTTC. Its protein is CASSPMGLAGGLRETQYF. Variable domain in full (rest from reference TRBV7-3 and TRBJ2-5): GAGVSQTPSNKVTEKGKYVELRCDPISGHTALYWYRQSLGQGPEFLIYFQGTGAADDSGLPNDRFFAVRPEGSVSTLKIQRTERGDSAVYLCASSPMGLAGGLRETQYFGPGTRLLVL.

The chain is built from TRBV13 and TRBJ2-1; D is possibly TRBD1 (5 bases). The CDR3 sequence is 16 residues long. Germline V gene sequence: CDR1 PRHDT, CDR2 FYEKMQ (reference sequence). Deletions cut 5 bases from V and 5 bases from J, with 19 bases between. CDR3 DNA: TGTGCCAGCAGCACTATAGACAGTCTTTCGGACAATGAGCAGTTCTTC. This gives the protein CASSTIDSLSDNEQFF. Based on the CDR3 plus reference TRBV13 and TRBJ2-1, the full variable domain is AAGVIQSPRHLIKEKRETATLKCYPIPRHDTVYWYQQGPGQDPQFLISFYEKMQSDKGSIPDRFSAQQFSDYHSELNMSSLELGDSALYFCASSTIDSLSDNEQFFGPGTRLTVL.

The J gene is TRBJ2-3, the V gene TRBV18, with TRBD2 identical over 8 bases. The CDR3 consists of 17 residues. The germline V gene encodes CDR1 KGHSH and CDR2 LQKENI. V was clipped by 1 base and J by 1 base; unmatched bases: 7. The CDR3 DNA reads TGTGCCAGCTCACCACTCGGGGGGGGCAGCGGCACAGATACGCAGTATTTT. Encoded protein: CASSPLGGGSGTDTQYF. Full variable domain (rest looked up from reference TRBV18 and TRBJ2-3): NAGVMQNPRHLVRRRGQEARLRCSPMKGHSHVYWYRQLPEEGLKFMVYLQKENIIDESGMPKERFSAEFPKEGPSILRIQQVVRGDSAAYFCASSPLGGGSGTDTQYFGPGTRLTVL.

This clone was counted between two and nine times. The CDR3 spells CASSMSGMNTEAFF. DNA of the CDR3: TGTGCCAGTAGTATGTCAGGGATGAACACTGAAGCTTTCTTT. The chain employs TRBV19 and TRBJ1-1; tentative D call: TRBD1 (5 bases). The CDR3 has 14 residues. The ends were cut back, 3 bases at V and 0 bases at J, with 8 bases in the middle. Germline V gene sequence: CDR1 LNHDA, CDR2 SQIVND (reference sequence).

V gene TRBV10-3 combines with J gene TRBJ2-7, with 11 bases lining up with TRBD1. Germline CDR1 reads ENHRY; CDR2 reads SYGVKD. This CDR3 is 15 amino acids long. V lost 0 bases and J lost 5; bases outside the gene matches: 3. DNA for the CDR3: TGTGCCATCAGTGAGTCGGGGACAGGGGGACACGAGCAGTACTTC. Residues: CAISESGTGGHEQYF.

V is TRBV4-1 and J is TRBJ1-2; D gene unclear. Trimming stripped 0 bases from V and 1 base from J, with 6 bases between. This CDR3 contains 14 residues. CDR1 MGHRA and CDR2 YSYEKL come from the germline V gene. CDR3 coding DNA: TGCGCCAGCAGCCAAGATTTAGTTAACTATGGCTACACCTTC. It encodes CASSQDLVNYGYTF.

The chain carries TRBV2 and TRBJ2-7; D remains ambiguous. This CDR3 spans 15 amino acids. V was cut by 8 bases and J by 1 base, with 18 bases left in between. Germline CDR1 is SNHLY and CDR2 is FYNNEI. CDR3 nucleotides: TGTGCCAGCGGTTCAGGCCCGTCCCAATCCTACGAGCAGTACTTC. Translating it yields CASGSGPSQSYEQYF.

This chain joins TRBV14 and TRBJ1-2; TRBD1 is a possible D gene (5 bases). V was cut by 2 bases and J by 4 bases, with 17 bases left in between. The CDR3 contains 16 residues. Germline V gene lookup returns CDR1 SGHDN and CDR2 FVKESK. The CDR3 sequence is CASSQSFPRERYGYTF. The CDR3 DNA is TGTGCCAGCAGCCAATCTTTCCCCAGGGAACGCTATGGCTACACCTTC.

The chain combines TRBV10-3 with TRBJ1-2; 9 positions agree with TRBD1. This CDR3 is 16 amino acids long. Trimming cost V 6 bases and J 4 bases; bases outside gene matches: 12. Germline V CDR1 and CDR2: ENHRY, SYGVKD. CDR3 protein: CAIRVSDRGVGYGYTF. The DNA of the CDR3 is TGTGCCATCAGGGTATCTGACAGGGGGGTCGGCTATGGCTACACCTTC.

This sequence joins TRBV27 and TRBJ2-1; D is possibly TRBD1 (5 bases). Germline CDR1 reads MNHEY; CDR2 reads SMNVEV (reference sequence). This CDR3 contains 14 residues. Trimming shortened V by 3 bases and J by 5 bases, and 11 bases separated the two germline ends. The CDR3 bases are TGTGCCAGCAGTTTCTTCGACAGCGACAATGAGCAGTTCTTC. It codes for CASSFFDSDNEQFF.

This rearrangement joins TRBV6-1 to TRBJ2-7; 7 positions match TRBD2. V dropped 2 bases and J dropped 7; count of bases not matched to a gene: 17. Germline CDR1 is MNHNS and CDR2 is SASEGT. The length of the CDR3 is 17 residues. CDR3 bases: TGTGCCAGCAGTGAAACGATGGGCGGGAGCCGCCCGGGTGAGCAGTACTTC. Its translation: CASSETMGGSRPGEQYF.

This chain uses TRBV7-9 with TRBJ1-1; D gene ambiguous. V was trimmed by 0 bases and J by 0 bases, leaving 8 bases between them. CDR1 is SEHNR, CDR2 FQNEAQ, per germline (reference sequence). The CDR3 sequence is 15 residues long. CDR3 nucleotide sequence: TGTGCCAGCAGCTTAGCGGCAGATCTGAACACTGAAGCTTTCTTT. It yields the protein CASSLAADLNTEAFF.

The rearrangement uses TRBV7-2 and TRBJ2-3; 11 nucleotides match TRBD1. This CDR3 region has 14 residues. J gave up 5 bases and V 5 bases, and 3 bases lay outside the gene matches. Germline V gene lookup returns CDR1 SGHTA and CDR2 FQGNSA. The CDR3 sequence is CASSGDRGLDTQYF. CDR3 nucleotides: TGTGCCAGCAGCGGGGACAGGGGGTTAGATACGCAGTATTTT.

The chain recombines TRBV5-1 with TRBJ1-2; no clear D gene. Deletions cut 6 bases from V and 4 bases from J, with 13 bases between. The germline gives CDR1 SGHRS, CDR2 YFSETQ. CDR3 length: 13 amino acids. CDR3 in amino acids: CASNYGGSYGYTF. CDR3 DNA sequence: TGCGCCAGCAATTATGGCGGGAGCTATGGCTACACCTTC.

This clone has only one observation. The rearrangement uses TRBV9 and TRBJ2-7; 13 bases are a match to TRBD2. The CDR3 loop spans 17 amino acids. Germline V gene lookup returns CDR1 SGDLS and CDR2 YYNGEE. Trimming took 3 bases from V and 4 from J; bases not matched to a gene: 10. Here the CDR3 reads CASSAGGTSGKKYEQYF. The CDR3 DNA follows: TGTGCCAGCAGCGCCGGAGGGACTAGCGGGAAGAAATACGAGCAGTACTTC.

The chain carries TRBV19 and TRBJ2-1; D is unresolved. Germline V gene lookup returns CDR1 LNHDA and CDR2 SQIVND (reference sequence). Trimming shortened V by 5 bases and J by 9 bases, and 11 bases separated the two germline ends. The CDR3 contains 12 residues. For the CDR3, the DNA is TGTGCCAGTAGTCGGAGCTCCACTGAGCAGTTCTTC. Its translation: CASSRSSTEQFF.

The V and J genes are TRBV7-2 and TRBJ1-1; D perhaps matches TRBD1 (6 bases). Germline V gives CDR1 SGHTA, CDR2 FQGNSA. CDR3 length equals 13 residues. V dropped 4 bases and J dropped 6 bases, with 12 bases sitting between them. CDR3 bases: TGTGCCAGCAGCTCCCCTGGGGGCTCTGAAGCTTTCTTT. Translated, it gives CASSSPGGSEAFF. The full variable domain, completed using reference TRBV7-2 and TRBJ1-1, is GAGVSQSPSNKVTEKGKDVELRCDPISGHTALYWYRQSLGQGLEFLIYFQGNSAPDKSGLPSDRFSAERTGGSVSTLTIQRTQQEDSAVYLCASSSPGGSEAFFGQGTRLTVV.

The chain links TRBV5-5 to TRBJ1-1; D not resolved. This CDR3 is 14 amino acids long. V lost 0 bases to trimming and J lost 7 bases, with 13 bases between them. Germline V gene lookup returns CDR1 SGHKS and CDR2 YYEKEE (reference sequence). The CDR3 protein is CASSLGTGRDEAFF. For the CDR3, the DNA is TGTGCCAGCAGCTTGGGCACGGGAAGGGATGAAGCTTTCTTT.